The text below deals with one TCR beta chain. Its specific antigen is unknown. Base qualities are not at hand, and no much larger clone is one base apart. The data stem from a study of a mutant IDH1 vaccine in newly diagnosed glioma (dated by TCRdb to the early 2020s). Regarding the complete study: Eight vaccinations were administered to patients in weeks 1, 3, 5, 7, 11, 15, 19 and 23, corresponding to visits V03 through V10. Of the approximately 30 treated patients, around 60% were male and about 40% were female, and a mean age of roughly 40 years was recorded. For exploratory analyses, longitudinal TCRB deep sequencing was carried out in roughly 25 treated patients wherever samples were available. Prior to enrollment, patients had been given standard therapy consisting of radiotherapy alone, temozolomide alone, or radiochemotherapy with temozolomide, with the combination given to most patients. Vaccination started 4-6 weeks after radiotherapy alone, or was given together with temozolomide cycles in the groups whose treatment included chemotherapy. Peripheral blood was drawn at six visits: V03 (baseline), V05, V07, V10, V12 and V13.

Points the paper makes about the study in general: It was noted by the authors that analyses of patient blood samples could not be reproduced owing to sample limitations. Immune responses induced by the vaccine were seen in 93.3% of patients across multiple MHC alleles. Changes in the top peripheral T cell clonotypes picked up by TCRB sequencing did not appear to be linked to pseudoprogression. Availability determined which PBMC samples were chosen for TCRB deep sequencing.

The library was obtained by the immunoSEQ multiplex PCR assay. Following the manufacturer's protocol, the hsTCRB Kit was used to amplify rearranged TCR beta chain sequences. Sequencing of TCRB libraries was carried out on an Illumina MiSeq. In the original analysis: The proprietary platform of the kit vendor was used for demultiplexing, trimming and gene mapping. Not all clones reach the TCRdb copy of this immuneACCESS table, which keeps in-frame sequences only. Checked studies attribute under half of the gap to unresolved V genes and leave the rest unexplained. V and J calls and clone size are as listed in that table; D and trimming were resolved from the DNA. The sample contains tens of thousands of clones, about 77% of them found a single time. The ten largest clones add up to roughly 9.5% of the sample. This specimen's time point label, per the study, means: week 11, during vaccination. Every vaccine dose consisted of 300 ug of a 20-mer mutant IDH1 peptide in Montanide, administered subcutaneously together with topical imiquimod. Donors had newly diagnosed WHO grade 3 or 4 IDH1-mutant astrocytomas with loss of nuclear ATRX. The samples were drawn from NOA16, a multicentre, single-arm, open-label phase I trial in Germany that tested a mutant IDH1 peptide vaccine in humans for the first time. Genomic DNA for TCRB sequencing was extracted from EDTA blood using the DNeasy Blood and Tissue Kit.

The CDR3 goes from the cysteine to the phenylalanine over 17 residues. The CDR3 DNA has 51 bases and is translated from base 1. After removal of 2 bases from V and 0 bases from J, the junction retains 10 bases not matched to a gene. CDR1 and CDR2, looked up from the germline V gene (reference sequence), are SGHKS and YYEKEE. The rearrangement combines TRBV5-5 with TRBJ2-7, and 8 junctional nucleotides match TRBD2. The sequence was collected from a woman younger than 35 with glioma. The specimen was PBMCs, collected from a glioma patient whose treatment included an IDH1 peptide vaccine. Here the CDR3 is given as CASSFHIAGISSYEQYF. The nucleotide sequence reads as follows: TGTGCCAGCAGCTTCCATATAGCGGGAATCAGCTCCTACGAGCAGTACTTC.